The subject of this entry is one TCR beta chain. Its antigen is not known. This sample was taken from a study of shared clonotypes between healthy human individuals. Whole-study context: Donor ages ranged 18 to 49 years: a couple of women, a few men.

Trimming took off 3 bases at V and 8 bases at J, with 16 bases between the two ends. The CDR3 runs 15 residues. Germline V gene lookup returns CDR1 MGHRA and CDR2 YSYEKL. Study-level results: Enrolling few donors narrowed the genetic and exposure-history diversity that was represented.

A CD45RA+ naive subset and a CD45RA-negative memory subset were split from CD4+ cells. The authors ran the assay at deep level. Repertoires were generated with immunoSEQ multiplex PCR, while TCRdb's copy carries only in-frame clones and drops some. The sample consists of hundreds of thousands of clones, around 97% of them appearing once. The genes are TRBV4-1 and TRBJ1-4; tentative D call: TRBD1 (6 bases). The sequencing input was naive CD4+ T cells sorted from blood. Subset reported: CD45RA+ positively selected. This receptor was obtained from a woman in her 30s in good health. The CDR3 here is CASSQPGTTGEKLFF. In nucleotides, the CDR3 is TGCGCCAGCAGCCAGCCCGGGACAACAGGCGAAAAACTGTTTTTT.